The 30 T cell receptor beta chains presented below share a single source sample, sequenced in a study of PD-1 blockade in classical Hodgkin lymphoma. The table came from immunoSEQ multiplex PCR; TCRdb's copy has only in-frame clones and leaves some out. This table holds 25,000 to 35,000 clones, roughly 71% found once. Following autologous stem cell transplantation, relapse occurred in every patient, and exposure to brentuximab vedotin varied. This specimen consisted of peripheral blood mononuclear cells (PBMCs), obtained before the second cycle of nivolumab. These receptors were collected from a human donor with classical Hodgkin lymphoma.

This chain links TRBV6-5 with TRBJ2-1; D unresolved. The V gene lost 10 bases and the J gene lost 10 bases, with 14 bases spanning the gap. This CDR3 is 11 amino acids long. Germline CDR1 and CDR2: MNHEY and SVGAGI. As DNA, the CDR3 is TGTGCCACCCTCATGGCCTTCGAGCAGTTCTTC. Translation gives CATLMAFEQFF.

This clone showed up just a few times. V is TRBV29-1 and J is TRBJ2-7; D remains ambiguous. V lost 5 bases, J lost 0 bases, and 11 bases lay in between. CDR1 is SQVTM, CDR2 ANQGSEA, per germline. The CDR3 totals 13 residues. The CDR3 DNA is TGCAGCGTTCTAATCACCTCCTCCTACGAGCAGTACTTC. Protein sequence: CSVLITSSYEQYF.

The CDR3 here is CAWRTAGNTIYF. The DNA of the CDR3 is TGTGCCTGGAGGACAGCTGGAAACACCATATATTTT. The V and J genes are TRBV30 and TRBJ1-3; a weak D match, TRBD1 (5 bases). CDR1 and CDR2 (germline): GTSNPN, SVGIG (reference sequence). Between the trimmed V and J ends, which lost 3 bases and 2 bases, there was a span of 5 bases. This CDR3 region has 12 residues. The complete variable domain, with remaining parts taken from reference TRBV30 and TRBJ1-3, reads SQTIHQWPATLVQPVGSPLSLECTVEGTSNPNLYWYRQAAGRGLQLLFYSVGIGQISSEVPQNLSASRPQDRQFILSSKKLLLSDSGFYLCAWRTAGNTIYFGEGSWLTVV.

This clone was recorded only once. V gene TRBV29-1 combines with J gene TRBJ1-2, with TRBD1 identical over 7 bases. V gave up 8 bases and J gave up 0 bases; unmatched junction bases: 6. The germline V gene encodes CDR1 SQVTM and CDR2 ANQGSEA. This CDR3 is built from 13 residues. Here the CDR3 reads CSTSGTANYGYTF. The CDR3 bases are TGCAGCACCAGCGGGACAGCTAACTATGGCTACACCTTC.

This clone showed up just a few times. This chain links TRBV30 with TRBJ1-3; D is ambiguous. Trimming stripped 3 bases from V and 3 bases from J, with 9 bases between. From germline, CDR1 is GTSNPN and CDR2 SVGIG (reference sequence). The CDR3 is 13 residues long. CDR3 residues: CAWSYASGNTIYF. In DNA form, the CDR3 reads TGTGCCTGGAGCTACGCGAGTGGAAACACCATATATTTT.

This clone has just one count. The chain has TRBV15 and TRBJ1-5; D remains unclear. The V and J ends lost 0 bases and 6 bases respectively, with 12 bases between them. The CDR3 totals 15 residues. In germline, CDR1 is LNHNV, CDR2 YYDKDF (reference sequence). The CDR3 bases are TGTGCCACCAGCAGAGAGGGCCCTTGGGGTCAGCCCCAGCATTTT. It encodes CATSREGPWGQPQHF.

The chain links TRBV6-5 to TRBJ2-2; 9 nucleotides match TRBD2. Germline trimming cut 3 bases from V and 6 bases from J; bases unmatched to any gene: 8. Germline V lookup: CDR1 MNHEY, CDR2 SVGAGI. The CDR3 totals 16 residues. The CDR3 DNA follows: TGTGCCAGCAGTTATGATCCACTAGCGGGCGCCGGGGAGCTGTTTTTT. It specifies CASSYDPLAGAGELFF.

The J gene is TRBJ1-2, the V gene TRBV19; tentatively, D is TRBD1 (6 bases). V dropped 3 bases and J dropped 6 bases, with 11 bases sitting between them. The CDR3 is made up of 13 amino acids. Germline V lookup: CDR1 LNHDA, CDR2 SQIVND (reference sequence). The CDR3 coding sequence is TGTGCCAGTAGTATGTTGGGGGCCAATGGCTACACCTTC. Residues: CASSMLGANGYTF.

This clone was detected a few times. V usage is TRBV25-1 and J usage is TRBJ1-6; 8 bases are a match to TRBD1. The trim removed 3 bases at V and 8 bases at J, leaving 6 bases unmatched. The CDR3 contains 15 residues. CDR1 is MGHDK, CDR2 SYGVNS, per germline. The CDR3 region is CASSDETGVYSPLHF. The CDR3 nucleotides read TGTGCCAGCAGTGACGAGACAGGGGTATATTCACCCCTCCACTTT.

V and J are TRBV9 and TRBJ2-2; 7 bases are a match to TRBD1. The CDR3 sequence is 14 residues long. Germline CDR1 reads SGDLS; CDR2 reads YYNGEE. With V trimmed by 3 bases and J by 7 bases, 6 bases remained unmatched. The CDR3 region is CASSERTGGGELFF. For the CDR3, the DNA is TGTGCCAGCAGCGAGCGGACAGGTGGCGGGGAGCTGTTTTTT. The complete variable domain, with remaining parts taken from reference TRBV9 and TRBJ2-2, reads DSGVTQTPKHLITATGQRVTLRCSPRSGDLSVYWYQQSLDQGLQFLIQYYNGEERAKGNILERFSAQQFPDLHSELNLSSLELGDSALYFCASSERTGGGELFFGEGSRLTVL.

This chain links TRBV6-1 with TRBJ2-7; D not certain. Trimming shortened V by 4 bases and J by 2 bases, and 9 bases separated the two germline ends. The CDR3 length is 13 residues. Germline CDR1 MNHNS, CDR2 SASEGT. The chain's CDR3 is CASSARNPYEQYV. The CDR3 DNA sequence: TGTGCCAGCAGTGCCAGGAACCCCTACGAGCAGTACGTC.

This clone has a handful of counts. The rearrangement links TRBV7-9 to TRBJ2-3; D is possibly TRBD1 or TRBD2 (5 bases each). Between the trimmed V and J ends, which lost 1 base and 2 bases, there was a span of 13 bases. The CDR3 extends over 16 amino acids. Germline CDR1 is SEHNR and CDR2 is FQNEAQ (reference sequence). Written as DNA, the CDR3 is TGTGCCAGCAGCTTAGGGGTTGTGGGACCCACAGATACGCAGTATTTT. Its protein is CASSLGVVGPTDTQYF.

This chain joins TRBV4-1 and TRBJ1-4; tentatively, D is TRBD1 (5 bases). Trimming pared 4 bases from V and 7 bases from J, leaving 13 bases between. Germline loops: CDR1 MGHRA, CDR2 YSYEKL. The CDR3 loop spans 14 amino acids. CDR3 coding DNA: TGCGCCAGCAGCCCAGTATTGGGGGGTGAAAAACTGTTTTTT. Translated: CASSPVLGGEKLFF.

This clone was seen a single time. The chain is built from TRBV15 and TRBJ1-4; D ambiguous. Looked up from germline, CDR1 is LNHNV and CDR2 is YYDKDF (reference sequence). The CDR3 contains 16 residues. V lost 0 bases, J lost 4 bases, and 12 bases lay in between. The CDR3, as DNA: TGTGCCACCAGCAGAGATCGTGGAGGGAGTAATGAAAAACTGTTTTTT. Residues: CATSRDRGGSNEKLFF.

The CDR3 sequence: CASSLAVGGVGVNTEAFF. For the CDR3, the DNA is TGTGCCAGCAGCTTAGCGGTGGGCGGGGTAGGAGTGAACACTGAAGCTTTCTTT. The rearrangement uses TRBV7-9 and TRBJ1-1; D gene ambiguous. V lost 0 bases, J lost 0 bases, and 17 bases lay in between. Looked up from germline, CDR1 is SEHNR and CDR2 is FQNEAQ (reference sequence). The CDR3 is 18 amino acids.

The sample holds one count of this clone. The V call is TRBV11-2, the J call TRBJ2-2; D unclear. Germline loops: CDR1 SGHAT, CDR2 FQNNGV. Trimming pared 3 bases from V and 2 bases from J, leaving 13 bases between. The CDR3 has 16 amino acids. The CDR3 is CASSFLKQANTGELFF. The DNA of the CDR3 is TGTGCCAGCAGCTTTCTAAAGCAGGCCAACACCGGGGAGCTGTTTTTT.

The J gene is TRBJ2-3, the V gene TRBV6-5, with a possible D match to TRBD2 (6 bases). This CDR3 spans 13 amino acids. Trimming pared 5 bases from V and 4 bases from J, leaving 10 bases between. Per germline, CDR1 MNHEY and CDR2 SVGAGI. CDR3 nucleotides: TGTGCCAGCAGTCATTCTAGCGCAGATACGCAGTATTTT. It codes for CASSHSSADTQYF.

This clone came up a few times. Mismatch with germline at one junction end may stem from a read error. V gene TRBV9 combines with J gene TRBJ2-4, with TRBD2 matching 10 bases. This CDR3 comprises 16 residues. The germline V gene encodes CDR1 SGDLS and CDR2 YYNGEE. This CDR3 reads CASSVGLAGAQNIQYF. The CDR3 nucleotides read TGTGCCAGCAGCGTAGGGCTAGCGGGAGCCCAAAACATTCAGTACTTC.

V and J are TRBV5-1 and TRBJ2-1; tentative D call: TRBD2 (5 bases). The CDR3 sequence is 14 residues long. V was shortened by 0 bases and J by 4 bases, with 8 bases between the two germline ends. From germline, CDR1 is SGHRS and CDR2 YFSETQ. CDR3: CASSLVGGYNEQFF. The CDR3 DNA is TGCGCCAGCAGCTTGGTGGGCGGGTACAATGAGCAGTTCTTC. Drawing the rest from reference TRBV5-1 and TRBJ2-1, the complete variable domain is KAGVTQTPRYLIKTRGQQVTLSCSPISGHRSVSWYQQTPGQGLQFLFEYFSETQRNKGNFPGRFSGRQFSNSRSEMNVSTLELGDSALYLCASSLVGGYNEQFFGPGTRLTVL.

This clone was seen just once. The CDR3 loop reads CASSPRKGYSGAIEETQYF. CDR3 DNA: TGTGCCAGCTCACCACGTAAGGGATACAGCGGGGCCATTGAAGAGACCCAGTACTTC. This chain uses TRBV18 with TRBJ2-5; TRBD2 matches 7 bases. The V and J ends lost 1 base and 3 bases, in that order; junction bases with no gene match: 17. The germline CDR1 and CDR2 sequences are KGHSH and LQKENI. CDR3 length: 19 residues.

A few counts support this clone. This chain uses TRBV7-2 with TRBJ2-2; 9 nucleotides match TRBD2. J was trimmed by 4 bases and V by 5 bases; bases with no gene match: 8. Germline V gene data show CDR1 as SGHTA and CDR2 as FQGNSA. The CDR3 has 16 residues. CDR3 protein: CASSPEGLAATGELFF. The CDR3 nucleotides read TGTGCCAGCAGCCCGGAGGGACTAGCTGCCACCGGGGAGCTGTTTTTT.

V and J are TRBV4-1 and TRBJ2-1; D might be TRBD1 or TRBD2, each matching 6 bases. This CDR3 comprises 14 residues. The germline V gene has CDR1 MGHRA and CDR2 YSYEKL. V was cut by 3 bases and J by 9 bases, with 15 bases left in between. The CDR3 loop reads CASSHAPGAREQFF. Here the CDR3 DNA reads TGCGCCAGCAGCCACGCCCCGGGGGCCCGTGAGCAGTTCTTC.

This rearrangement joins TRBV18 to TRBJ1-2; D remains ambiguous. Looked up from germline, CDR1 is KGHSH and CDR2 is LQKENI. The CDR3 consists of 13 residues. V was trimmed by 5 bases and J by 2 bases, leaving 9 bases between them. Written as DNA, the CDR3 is TGTGCCAGCTCATCGAGGGAAAACTATGGCTACACCTTC. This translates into CASSSRENYGYTF. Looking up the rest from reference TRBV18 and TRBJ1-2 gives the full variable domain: NAGVMQNPRHLVRRRGQEARLRCSPMKGHSHVYWYRQLPEEGLKFMVYLQKENIIDESGMPKERFSAEFPKEGPSILRIQQVVRGDSAAYFCASSSRENYGYTFGSGTRLTVV.

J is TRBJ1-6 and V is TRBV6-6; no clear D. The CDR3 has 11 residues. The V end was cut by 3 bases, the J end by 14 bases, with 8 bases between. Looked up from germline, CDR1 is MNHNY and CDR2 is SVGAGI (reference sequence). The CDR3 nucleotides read TGTGCCAGCAGTTATAGATCGGCCCTCCACTTT. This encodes CASSYRSALHF.

The CDR3 region is CASSPPYRAEGWNEQFF. Written as DNA, the CDR3 is TGTGCCAGCTCACCACCGTACAGAGCGGAAGGTTGGAATGAGCAGTTCTTC. The chain is built from TRBV18 and TRBJ2-1; TRBD2 is a possible D gene (5 bases). The CDR3 is 17 amino acids. From germline, CDR1 is KGHSH and CDR2 LQKENI. Between the trimmed V and J ends, which lost 0 bases and 7 bases, there was a span of 19 bases.

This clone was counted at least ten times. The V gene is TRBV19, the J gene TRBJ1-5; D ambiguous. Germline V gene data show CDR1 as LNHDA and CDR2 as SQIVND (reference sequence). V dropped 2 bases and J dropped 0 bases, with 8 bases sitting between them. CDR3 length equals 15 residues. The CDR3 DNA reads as TGTGCCAGTAGTATAAGCACAATTAGCAATCAGCCCCAGCATTTT. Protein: CASSISTISNQPQHF. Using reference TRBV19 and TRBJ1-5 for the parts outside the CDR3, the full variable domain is DGGITQSPKYLFRKEGQNVTLSCEQNLNHDAMYWYRQDPGQGLRLIYYSQIVNDFQKGDIAEGYSVSREKKESFPLTVTSAQKNPTAFYLCASSISTISNQPQHFGDGTRLSIL.

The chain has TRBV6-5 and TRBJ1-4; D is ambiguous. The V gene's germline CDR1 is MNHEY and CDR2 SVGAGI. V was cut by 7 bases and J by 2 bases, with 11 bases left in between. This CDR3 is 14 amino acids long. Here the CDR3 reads CASKQTATNEKLFF. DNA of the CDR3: TGTGCCAGCAAACAAACCGCGACTAATGAAAAACTGTTTTTT.

This CDR3 reads CAISVLDRGSNEQFF. The CDR3 bases are TGTGCCATCAGTGTTCTGGACAGGGGAAGCAATGAGCAGTTCTTC. V and J are TRBV10-3 and TRBJ2-1, with 9 bases aligning to TRBD1. Germline CDR1 and CDR2: ENHRY and SYGVKD. The CDR3 spans 15 residues. Trimming removed 4 bases from V and 6 bases from J; junction bases left unmatched: 7.

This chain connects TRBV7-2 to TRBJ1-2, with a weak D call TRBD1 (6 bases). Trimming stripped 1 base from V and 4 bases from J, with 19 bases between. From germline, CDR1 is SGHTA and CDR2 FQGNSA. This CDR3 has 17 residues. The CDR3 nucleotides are TGTGCCAGCAGCTTAGAAGAGACGGGGGCGCGTTTCTATGGCTACACCTTC. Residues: CASSLEETGARFYGYTF.

CDR3 sequence: CASSGAGALRETQYF. The CDR3 DNA reads TGTGCCAGCAGCGGAGCGGGAGCCCTCCGGGAGACCCAGTACTTC. The rearrangement links TRBV5-5 to TRBJ2-5; 8 bases are shared with TRBD2. The CDR3 has 15 residues. Germline V gene lookup returns CDR1 SGHKS and CDR2 YYEKEE (reference sequence). With 4 bases clipped from V and 5 bases from J, the junction kept 10 bases outside the gene matches. The full variable domain, in which reference TRBV5-5 and TRBJ2-5 provide the parts outside the CDR3, is DAGVTQSPTHLIKTRGQQVTLRCSPISGHKSVSWYQQVLGQGPQFIFQYYEKEERGRGNFPDRFSARQFPNYSSELNVNALLLGDSALYLCASSGAGALRETQYFGPGTRLLVL.